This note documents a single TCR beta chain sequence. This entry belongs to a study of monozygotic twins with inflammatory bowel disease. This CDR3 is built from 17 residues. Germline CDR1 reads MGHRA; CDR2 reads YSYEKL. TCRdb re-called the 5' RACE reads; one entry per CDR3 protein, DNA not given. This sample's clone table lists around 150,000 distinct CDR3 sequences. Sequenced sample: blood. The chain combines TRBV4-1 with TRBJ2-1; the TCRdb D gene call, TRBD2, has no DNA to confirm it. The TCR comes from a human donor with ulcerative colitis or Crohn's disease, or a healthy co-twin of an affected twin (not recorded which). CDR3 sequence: CASSHLTSGNIYNEQFF.